Described below is a single TCR beta chain sequence and its context. Its target is unknown. The V end lost 3 bases, the J end lost 6 bases, and 9 bases lay between the germline ends. Germline V CDR1 and CDR2: KGHSH, LQKENI. The CDR3 is made up of 12 amino acids. The method was immunoSEQ multiplex PCR; TCRdb's version includes in-frame clones alone and lacks a portion of them. The profile covers millions of clones, with 85% to 95% appearing a single time and under 0.15% taken by the ten largest. This record comes from a study of shared clonotypes between healthy human individuals. Study-wide background: Each donor contributed plates that comprised three CD4 naive, three CD4 memory, two CD8 naive and one CD8 memory. Overall study results and limits: Sharing across four donors was highest in naive CD4 (around 5%) and lowest in memory CD8 (0.4%).

Input material: naive CD4+ T cells sorted from blood. Indicated subset: CD45RA+ positively selected. This receptor was taken from a young man in good health. This chain joins TRBV18 and TRBJ2-7, with unresolved D. CDR3 protein: CASSPYPGEQYF. The DNA of the CDR3 is TGTGCCAGCTCACCCTACCCAGGCGAGCAGTACTTC.